What follows are 3 T cell receptor beta chains derived from one specimen sequenced in a study of cytomegalovirus exposure and HLA in healthy donors. Only in-frame clones appear in the TCRdb table, and some are missing; sequencing was by immunoSEQ multiplex PCR. The table includes about 110,000 clones, under 85% detected once. The source material was PBMCs. The receptors originated from a woman younger than 35 in good health and CMV-seronegative.

J is TRBJ2-7 and V is TRBV6-6; 9 bases agree with TRBD2. Germline V lookup: CDR1 MNHNY, CDR2 SVGAGI (reference sequence). Trimming removed 7 bases from V and 2 bases from J; junction bases left unmatched: 3. The CDR3 contains 13 residues. CDR3 protein: CASTSGVTYEQYF. The CDR3 region has the DNA TGTGCCAGCACTAGCGGGGTTACCTACGAGCAGTACTTC.

This chain uses TRBV19 with TRBJ2-6, with 7 bases aligning to TRBD2. The ends lost 8 bases at V and 2 bases at J; junction bases unmatched: 6. The CDR3 runs 15 residues. From germline, CDR1 is LNHDA and CDR2 SQIVND (reference sequence). This chain's CDR3 is CASGDAGAGANVLTF. CDR3 coding DNA: TGTGCCAGTGGAGACGCGGGAGCTGGGGCCAACGTCCTGACTTTC.

This clone appeared a single time. The chain joins TRBV29-1 to TRBJ1-1; D is perhaps TRBD1 (6 bases). This CDR3 has 15 amino acids. CDR1 is SQVTM and CDR2 is ANQGSEA in the germline V gene. The V and J ends lost 4 bases and 1 base respectively, with 16 bases between them. CDR3 in DNA: TGCAGCGTTGTCCGAAGCGCAGGGGCGAACACTGAAGCTTTCTTT. It is translated as CSVVRSAGANTEAFF.